This record covers a single T cell receptor beta chain. The target antigen is unknown. TCRdb called the reads again in MiXCR, with one record for every CDR3 protein. The sample includes 650,000 to 900,000 distinct CDR3 sequences, around 29% of them seen just once. The germline V and J ends were trimmed by 2 bases and 2 bases, with 10 bases remaining between them. The length of the CDR3 is 14 residues. Germline values: CDR1 MNHGY, CDR2 SAAAGT. The sample is drawn from a study of T cell repertoires in cytomegalovirus infection. Overall study findings and caveats: There were HLA-C-restricted CMV-specific TCR beta clonotypes dominating the ex vivo response.

The clonotype was recovered from a human donor in good health (CMV status not recorded). Some clones in this sample may be carry-over from other donors' samples. Sample: cultured CD8+ T cells from PBMCs, taken from culture after CMV antigen stimulation. The V and J genes are TRBV6-8 and TRBJ2-7; D might be TRBD1 or TRBD2, each matching 5 bases. The CDR3 nucleotides read TGTGCCAGCAGTTACGGGACGGTCACCTACGAGCAGTACTTC. Its translation: CASSYGTVTYEQYF.